One and the same sample provided the 21 T cell receptor beta chains below, sequenced in a study of blood T cells in healthy people across ages. The second PCR ran roughly 7 to 12 cycles with a sample-barcoded 5' primer and J-beta primers. MiXCR, applied by TCRdb to the 5' RACE reads, yields one record per CDR3 protein. The profile shows 800,000 or so distinct CDR3 sequences, about 42% of them singletons. Source material: blood. These receptors were collected from an elderly man in good health.

This clonotype was seen a few times. The rearrangement uses TRBV6-1 and TRBJ2-3; D possibly uses TRBD1 or TRBD2 (5 bases each). This CDR3 comprises 14 residues. Germline CDR1 reads MNHNS; CDR2 reads SASEGT. Trimming left V 4 bases short and J 2 bases short, with 10 bases between. CDR3 in DNA: TGTGCCAGCAGTGCCGGGACCATCACAGATACGCAGTATTTT. It specifies CASSAGTITDTQYF.

Here the CDR3 reads CASSPRSDTEAFF. The CDR3 nucleotides are TGTGCCAGCTCACCACGGTCTGACACTGAAGCTTTCTTT. This chain connects TRBV18 to TRBJ1-1; D remains unclear. The CDR3 covers 13 residues. V shed 1 base and J shed 3 bases, with 6 bases lying between them. Germline CDR1 is KGHSH and CDR2 is LQKENI.

The chain uses TRBV12-3 or TRBV12-4 and TRBJ2-5; D ambiguous. V lost 2 bases to trimming and J lost 4 bases, with 11 bases between them. The CDR3 has 14 residues. This chain's CDR3 is CASSLNPTPETQYF. The CDR3 bases are TGTGCCAGCAGTTTAAACCCTACCCCAGAGACCCAGTACTTC.

This clonotype was counted a few times. The V call is TRBV6-6, the J call TRBJ1-2; 10 bases match TRBD1. Germline V CDR1 and CDR2: MNHNY, SVGAGI (reference sequence). This CDR3 spans 15 amino acids. The V gene end was trimmed by 5 bases and the J gene end by 3 bases; junction bases not matched to a gene: 6. CDR3 in amino acids: CASSQRTGGDYGYTF. For the CDR3, the DNA is TGTGCCAGCAGTCAACGGACAGGGGGAGACTATGGCTACACCTTC.

The chain links TRBV29-1 to TRBJ1-2, with 9 nucleotides matching TRBD1. The germline V gene encodes CDR1 SQVTM and CDR2 ANQGSEA. The trim removed 5 bases at V and 0 bases at J, leaving 10 bases unmatched. CDR3 size: 16 residues. Here the CDR3 reads CSVNTGTGTSNYGYTF. For the CDR3, the DNA is TGCAGCGTTAACACCGGGACAGGGACCTCTAACTATGGCTACACCTTC.

The table lists this clonotype with a few counts. The chain combines TRBV28 with TRBJ2-3; 7 nucleotides line up with TRBD1. The CDR3 covers 13 residues. CDR1 is MDHEN and CDR2 is SYDVKM in the germline V gene. The V gene end was trimmed by 7 bases and the J gene end by 9 bases; junction bases not matched to a gene: 10. The CDR3 is CASTYRGRDTQYF. For the CDR3, the DNA is TGTGCCAGCACGTACAGGGGAAGAGACACGCAGTATTTT. The full variable domain, with the rest looked up from reference TRBV28 and TRBJ2-3, is DVKVTQSSRYLVKRTGEKVFLECVQDMDHENMFWYRQDPGLGLRLIYFSYDVKMKEKGDIPEGYSVSREKKERFSLILESASTNQTSMYLCASTYRGRDTQYFGPGTRLTVL.

V and J are TRBV20-1 and TRBJ2-7; 10 nucleotides align to TRBD1. The CDR3 sequence is 13 residues long. The germline V gene has CDR1 DFQATT and CDR2 SNEGSKA (reference sequence). Trimming cost V 6 bases and J 5 bases; bases outside gene matches: 7. Here the CDR3 reads CSATGTGVHEQYF. Written as DNA, the CDR3 is TGCAGTGCCACGGGGACAGGGGTTCACGAGCAGTACTTC.

This sequence joins TRBV5-6 and TRBJ2-7; 10 bases map to TRBD1. This CDR3 contains 15 residues. Germline CDR1 is SGHDT and CDR2 is YYEEEE. After removal of 3 bases from V and 0 bases from J, the junction contained 3 bases not matched to a gene. CDR3: CASSWTGGVSYEQYF. In nucleotides, the CDR3 is TGTGCCAGCAGCTGGACAGGGGGAGTCTCCTACGAGCAGTACTTC.

This clonotype was seen a handful of times. V is TRBV6-4 and J is TRBJ2-1, with 8 bases fitting TRBD2. The germline CDR1 and CDR2 sequences are MRHNA and SNTAGT. The V gene end was trimmed by 1 base and the J gene end by 7 bases; junction bases not matched to a gene: 9. The CDR3 is made up of 16 amino acids. The CDR3 nucleotides are TGTGCCAGCAGTGACTGGAGCGGGAGCTCCCTTAATGAGCAGTTCTTC. Translating gives CASSDWSGSSLNEQFF.

This clonotype was found a few times. V usage is TRBV20-1 and J usage is TRBJ1-5; 9 bases align to TRBD1. Trimming removed 5 bases from V and 3 bases from J; junction bases left unmatched: 5. This CDR3 comprises 14 residues. In germline, CDR1 is DFQATT, CDR2 SNEGSKA (reference sequence). CDR3 protein: CSARTGEDNQPQHF. The CDR3, as DNA: TGCAGTGCTCGGACAGGGGAAGACAATCAGCCCCAGCATTTT.

This clonotype was counted only a few times. The rearrangement uses TRBV5-1 and TRBJ2-5, with no clear D. CDR1 SGHRS and CDR2 YFSETQ come from the germline V gene. V was clipped by 1 base and J by 4 bases, with 8 bases between them. The CDR3 consists of 13 residues. This CDR3 reads CASSLIVGETQYF. CDR3 DNA sequence: TGCGCCAGCAGCTTGATCGTCGGAGAGACCCAGTACTTC.

The chain combines TRBV7-2 with TRBJ2-1; 9 nucleotides match TRBD2. After removal of 1 base from V and 5 bases from J, the junction contained 6 bases not matched to a gene. The germline V gene encodes CDR1 SGHTA and CDR2 FQGNSA. The CDR3 contains 16 residues. The CDR3 sequence: CASSLVSGGGDNEQFF. CDR3 nucleotides: TGTGCCAGCAGCTTAGTTAGCGGGGGAGGCGACAATGAGCAGTTCTTC.

The chain carries TRBV5-1 and TRBJ2-7, with TRBD1 matching 9 bases. V lost 4 bases and J lost 6; bases outside the gene matches: 11. The germline V gene encodes CDR1 SGHRS and CDR2 YFSETQ. The CDR3 is 15 amino acids. CDR3 region: CASSTGTGSPCEQYF. CDR3 DNA sequence: TGCGCCAGCAGCACCGGGACAGGGAGTCCCTGCGAGCAGTACTTC.

The chain carries TRBV12-3 or TRBV12-4 and TRBJ2-1, with 11 bases identical to TRBD2. Trimming removed 7 bases from V and 3 bases from J; junction bases left unmatched: 5. The CDR3 spans 15 residues. The CDR3 coding sequence is TGTGCCAGCACCCCGACTAGCGGGAACTACAATGAGCAGTTCTTC. Translated: CASTPTSGNYNEQFF.

The chain employs TRBV24-1 and TRBJ2-1, with 10 bases fitting TRBD2. Germline assignment: CDR1 KGHDR and CDR2 SFDVKD. V gave up 10 bases and J gave up 8 bases; unmatched junction bases: 16. This CDR3 has 16 residues. CDR3 in amino acids: CATGGSGRTRWDEQFF. Written as DNA, the CDR3 is TGTGCCACTGGAGGTAGCGGGAGGACTCGGTGGGATGAGCAGTTCTTC.

This clonotype occurred a few times. The chain is built from TRBV20-1 and TRBJ2-2, with 8 bases lining up with TRBD2. The CDR3 has 17 residues. The germline V gene encodes CDR1 DFQATT and CDR2 SNEGSKA (reference sequence). J gave up 0 bases and V 1 base, and 7 bases lay outside the gene matches. The CDR3 DNA is TGCAGTGCTAGAGGCCTCGGGGGGGCCACGAACACCGGGGAGCTGTTTTTT. Translation gives CSARGLGGATNTGELFF.

This clonotype was counted between two and nine times. V is TRBV11-3 and J is TRBJ2-3, with TRBD2 matching 7 bases. CDR3 length: 15 amino acids. J gave up 3 bases and V 4 bases, and 7 bases lay outside the gene matches. Germline CDR1 and CDR2: SGHNT and YENEEA. The CDR3 protein is CASSSSLRETDTQYF. CDR3 bases: TGTGCCAGCAGCTCATCTTTGCGGGAGACAGATACGCAGTATTTT. The entire variable domain, with the rest obtained from reference TRBV11-3 and TRBJ2-3, is as follows: EAGVVQSPRYKIIEKKQPVAFWCNPISGHNTLYWYLQNLGQGPELLIRYENEEAVDDSQLPKDRFSAERLKGVDSTLKIQPAELGDSAVYLCASSSSLRETDTQYFGPGTRLTVL.

This clonotype was seen a handful of times. V and J are TRBV27 and TRBJ2-4, with TRBD1 identical over 8 bases. The J call is in doubt because the DNA end fits TRBJ2-7 better. CDR3 length: 14 amino acids. CDR1 and CDR2 (germline): MNHEY, SMNVEV (reference sequence). The CDR3 sequence: CASRRQGTGYEQYF. DNA of the CDR3: TGTGCCAGCAGAAGACAAGGGACAGGCTACGAGCAGTACTTC.

This clonotype has just a few counts. The chain combines TRBV7-9 with TRBJ1-1; 8 bases are shared with TRBD1. The CDR3 runs to 16 residues. Unmatched junction bases numbered 9, after V lost 2 bases and J lost 4 bases. Per the germline V gene, CDR1 is SEHNR and CDR2 is FQNEAQ (reference sequence). The CDR3 here is CASSLLIDRGATEAFF. The CDR3 region has the DNA TGTGCCAGCAGCTTACTGATCGACAGGGGAGCCACTGAAGCTTTCTTT. The entire variable domain, with the rest obtained from reference TRBV7-9 and TRBJ1-1, is as follows: DTGVSQNPRHKITKRGQNVTFRCDPISEHNRLYWYRQTLGQGPEFLTYFQNEAQLEKSRLLSDRFSAERPKGSFSTLEIQRTEQGDSAMYLCASSLLIDRGATEAFFGQGTRLTVV.

The chain links TRBV20-1 to TRBJ1-5, with TRBD1 as a possible D gene (6 bases). In germline, CDR1 is DFQATT, CDR2 SNEGSKA (reference sequence). V lost 5 bases, J lost 2 bases, and 10 bases lay in between. There are 13 residues in the CDR3. In DNA, the CDR3 is TGCAGTGCTGACAGGACAGGCAATCAGCCCCAGCATTTT. This translates into CSADRTGNQPQHF.

This clonotype has only a few counts. The chain employs TRBV10-3 and TRBJ2-1; 8 nucleotides match TRBD2. CDR1 and CDR2 (germline): ENHRY, SYGVKD. Trimming cost V 4 bases and J 6 bases; bases outside gene matches: 8. CDR3 size: 15 residues. CDR3 residues: CAISVEAGVGNEQFF. CDR3 DNA: TGTGCCATCAGTGTGGAAGCGGGAGTTGGCAATGAGCAGTTCTTC.